The clone carrying this T cell receptor beta chain is a singleton in its sample. Its cognate antigen is unknown. The PCR was carried out with 60 Vbeta primers and 13 Jbeta primers. TCRdb's copy holds only in-frame clones and misses some; the assay was immunoSEQ multiplex PCR. This sample carries about 210,000 clones, about 88% of them seen once, and the ten largest clones take approximately 0.24%. Germline V gene lookup returns CDR1 MNHEY and CDR2 SMNVEV (reference sequence). V gave up 3 bases and J gave up 5 bases; unmatched junction bases: 14. The CDR3 totals 19 residues. The data are from a study of cytomegalovirus exposure and HLA in healthy donors. Study-level points and caveats: 87-base-pair reads could not separate some V segments, including TRBV6-2 and TRBV6-3. The classifier was said to identify cytomegalovirus status with high specificity and sensitivity. V- and J-gene trimming of TCR beta was linked (in a later analysis) to a missense DCLRE1C variant.

The chain has TRBV27 and TRBJ1-6; TRBD1 matches at 9 bases. The TCR was taken from a girl aged 2 to 10 in good health and CMV-seronegative. The sequenced sample was PBMCs. CDR3 in amino acids: CASSLGTGTPLWDNSPLHF. Written as DNA, the CDR3 is TGTGCCAGCAGTTTGGGGACAGGGACTCCGCTTTGGGATAATTCACCCCTCCACTTT.